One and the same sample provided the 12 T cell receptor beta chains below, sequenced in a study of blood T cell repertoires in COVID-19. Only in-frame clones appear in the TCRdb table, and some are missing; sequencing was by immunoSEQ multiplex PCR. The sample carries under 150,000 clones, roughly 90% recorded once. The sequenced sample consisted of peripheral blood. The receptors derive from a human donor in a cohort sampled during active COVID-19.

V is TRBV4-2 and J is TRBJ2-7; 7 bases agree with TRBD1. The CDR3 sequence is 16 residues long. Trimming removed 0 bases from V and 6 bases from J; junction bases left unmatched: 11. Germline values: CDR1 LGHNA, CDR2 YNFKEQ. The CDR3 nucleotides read TGTGCCAGCAGCCAAGAAATAGGGGGCGTCTACGGCGAGCAGTACTTC. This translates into CASSQEIGGVYGEQYF.

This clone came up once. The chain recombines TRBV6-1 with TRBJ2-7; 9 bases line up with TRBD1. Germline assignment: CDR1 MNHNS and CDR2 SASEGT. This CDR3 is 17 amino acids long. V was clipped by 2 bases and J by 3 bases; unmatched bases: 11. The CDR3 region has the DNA TGTGCCAGCAGTGAAAGGTGGACAGGGGCCCCCGACTACGAGCAGTACTTC. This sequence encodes CASSERWTGAPDYEQYF.

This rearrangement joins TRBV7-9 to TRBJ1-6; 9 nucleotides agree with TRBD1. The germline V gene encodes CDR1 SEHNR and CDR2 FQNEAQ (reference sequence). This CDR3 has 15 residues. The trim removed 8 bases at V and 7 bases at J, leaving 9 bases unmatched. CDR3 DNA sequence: TGTGCCAGCTCGCCACCGGGACAGGGAAATTCACCCCTCCACTTT. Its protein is CASSPPGQGNSPLHF. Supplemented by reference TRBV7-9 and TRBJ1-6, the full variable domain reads DTGVSQNPRHKITKRGQNVTFRCDPISEHNRLYWYRQTLGQGPEFLTYFQNEAQLEKSRLLSDRFSAERPKGSFSTLEIQRTEQGDSAMYLCASSPPGQGNSPLHFGNGTRLTVT.

CDR3 region: CASSLELLGELFF. The CDR3 region has the DNA TGTGCCAGCAGCTTAGAACTACTCGGGGAGCTGTTTTTT. This sequence joins TRBV7-8 and TRBJ2-2, with no clear D. The germline V and J ends were trimmed by 1 base and 7 bases, with 7 bases remaining between them. The CDR3 contains 13 residues. CDR1 and CDR2 (germline): SGHVS, FQNEAQ.

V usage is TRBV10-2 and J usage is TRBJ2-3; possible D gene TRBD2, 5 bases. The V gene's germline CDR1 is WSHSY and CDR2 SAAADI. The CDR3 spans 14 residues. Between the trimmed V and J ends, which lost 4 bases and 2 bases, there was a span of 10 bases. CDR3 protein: CASSGAGSTDTQYF. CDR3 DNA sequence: TGCGCCAGCAGTGGTGCGGGTTCCACAGATACGCAGTATTTT.

CDR3 region: CASSPLVKDEQYF. The CDR3 coding sequence is TGTGCCAGCAGTCCACTAGTGAAGGACGAGCAGTACTTC. The rearrangement links TRBV12-3 or TRBV12-4 to TRBJ2-7; possible D gene TRBD2, 5 bases. The CDR3 runs to 13 residues. V lost 5 bases to trimming and J lost 5 bases, with 13 bases between them.

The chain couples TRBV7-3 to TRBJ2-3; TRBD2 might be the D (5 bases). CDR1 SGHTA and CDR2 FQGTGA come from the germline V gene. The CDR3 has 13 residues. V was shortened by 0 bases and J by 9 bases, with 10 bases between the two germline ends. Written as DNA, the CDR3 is TGTGCCAGCAGCTTAACAGCCGGGGTGACGCAGTATTTT. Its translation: CASSLTAGVTQYF.

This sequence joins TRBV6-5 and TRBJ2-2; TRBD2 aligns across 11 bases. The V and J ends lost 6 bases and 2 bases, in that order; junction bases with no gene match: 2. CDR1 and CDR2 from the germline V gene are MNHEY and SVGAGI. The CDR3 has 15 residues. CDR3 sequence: CASRLAGVNTGELFF. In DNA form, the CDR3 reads TGTGCCAGCAGACTAGCGGGAGTTAACACCGGGGAGCTGTTTTTT.

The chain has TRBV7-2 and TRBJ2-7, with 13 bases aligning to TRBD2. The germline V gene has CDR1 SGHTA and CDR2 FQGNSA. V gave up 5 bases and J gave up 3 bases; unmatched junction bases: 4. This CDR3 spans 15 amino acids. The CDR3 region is CASSLGLAGIYEQYF. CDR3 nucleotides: TGTGCCAGCAGCCTGGGACTAGCGGGAATCTACGAGCAGTACTTC.

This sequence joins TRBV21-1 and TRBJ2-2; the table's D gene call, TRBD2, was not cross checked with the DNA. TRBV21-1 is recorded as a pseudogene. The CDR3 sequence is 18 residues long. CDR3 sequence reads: CASSKGGTSGTNTGELFF. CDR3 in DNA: TGTGCCAGCAGCAAAGGGGGGACTAGCGGAACGAACACCGGGGAGCTGTTTTTT.

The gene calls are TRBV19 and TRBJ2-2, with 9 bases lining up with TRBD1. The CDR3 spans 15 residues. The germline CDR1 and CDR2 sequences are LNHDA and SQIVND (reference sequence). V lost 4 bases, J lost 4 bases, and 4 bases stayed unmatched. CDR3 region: CASSKGDRVTGELFF. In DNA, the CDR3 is TGTGCCAGTAGTAAGGGGGACAGGGTCACCGGGGAGCTGTTTTTT.

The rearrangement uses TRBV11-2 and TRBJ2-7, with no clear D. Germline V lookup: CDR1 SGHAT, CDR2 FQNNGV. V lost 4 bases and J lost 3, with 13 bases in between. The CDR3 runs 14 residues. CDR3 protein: CASSYTTLDYEQYF. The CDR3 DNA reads TGTGCCAGCAGCTACACTACTTTAGACTACGAGCAGTACTTC.